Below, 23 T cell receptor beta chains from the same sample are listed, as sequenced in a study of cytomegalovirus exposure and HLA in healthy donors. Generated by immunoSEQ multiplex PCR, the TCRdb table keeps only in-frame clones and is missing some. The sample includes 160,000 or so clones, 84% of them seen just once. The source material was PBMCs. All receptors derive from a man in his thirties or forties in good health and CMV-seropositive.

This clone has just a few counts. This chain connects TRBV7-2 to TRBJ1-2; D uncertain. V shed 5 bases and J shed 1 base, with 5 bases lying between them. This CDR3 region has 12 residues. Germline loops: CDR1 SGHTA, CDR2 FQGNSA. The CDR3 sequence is CASSQDNYGYTF. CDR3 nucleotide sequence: TGTGCCAGCAGCCAGGATAACTATGGCTACACCTTC.

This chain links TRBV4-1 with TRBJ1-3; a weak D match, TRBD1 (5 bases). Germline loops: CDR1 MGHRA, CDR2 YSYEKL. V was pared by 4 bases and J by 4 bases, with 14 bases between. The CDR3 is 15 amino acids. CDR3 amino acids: CASSLWRGSGNTIYF. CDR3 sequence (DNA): TGCGCCAGCAGCCTCTGGAGGGGTTCCGGAAACACCATATATTTT.

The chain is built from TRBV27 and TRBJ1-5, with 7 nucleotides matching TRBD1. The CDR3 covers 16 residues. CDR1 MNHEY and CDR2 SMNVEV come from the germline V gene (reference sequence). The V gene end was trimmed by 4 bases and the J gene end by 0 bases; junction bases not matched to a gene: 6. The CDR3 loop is CASSSDRHYSNQPQHF. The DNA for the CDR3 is TGTGCCAGCAGTTCGGACAGGCACTATAGCAATCAGCCCCAGCATTTT.

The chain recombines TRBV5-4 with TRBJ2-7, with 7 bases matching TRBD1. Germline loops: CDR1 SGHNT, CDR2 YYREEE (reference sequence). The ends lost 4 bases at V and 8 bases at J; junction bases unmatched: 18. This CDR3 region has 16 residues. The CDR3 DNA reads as TGTGCCAGCAGCGGGAGTGAGGGGATAAAACAGGGGAAGCAGTACTTC. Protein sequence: CASSGSEGIKQGKQYF.

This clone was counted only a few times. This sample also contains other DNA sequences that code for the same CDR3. CDR3 loop: CASSSGTGYEQYF. CDR3 coding DNA: TGTGCCAGCAGCTCCGGGACAGGTTACGAGCAGTACTTC. The chain recombines TRBV7-3 with TRBJ2-7; 8 bases map to TRBD1. CDR3 size: 13 residues. Losses at the gene ends were 4 bases for V and 4 bases for J; bases not matched to a gene: 3. The germline gives CDR1 SGHTA, CDR2 FQGTGA.

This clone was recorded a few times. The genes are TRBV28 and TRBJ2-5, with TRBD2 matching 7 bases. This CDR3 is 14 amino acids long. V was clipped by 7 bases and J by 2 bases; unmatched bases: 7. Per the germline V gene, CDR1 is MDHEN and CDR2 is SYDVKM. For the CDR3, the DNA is TGTGCCAGCAAAGGAGGACTAGAGCAAGAGACCCAGTACTTC. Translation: CASKGGLEQETQYF.

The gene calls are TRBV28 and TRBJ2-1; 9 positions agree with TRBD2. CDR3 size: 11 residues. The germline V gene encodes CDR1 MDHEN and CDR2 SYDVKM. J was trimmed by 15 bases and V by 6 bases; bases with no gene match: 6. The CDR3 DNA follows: TGTGCCAGCAGCCGGACTAGCGTAGGGTTCTTC. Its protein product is CASSRTSVGFF.

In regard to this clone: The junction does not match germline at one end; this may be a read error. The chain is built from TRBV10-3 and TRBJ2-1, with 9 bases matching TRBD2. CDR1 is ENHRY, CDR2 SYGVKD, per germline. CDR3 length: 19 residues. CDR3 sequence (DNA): TGTGCCATCTGTGACCGGGCGGGCGCGGGGGGGCCGGGTGGCAATGAGCAGTTCTTC. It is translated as CAICDRAGAGGPGGNEQFF.

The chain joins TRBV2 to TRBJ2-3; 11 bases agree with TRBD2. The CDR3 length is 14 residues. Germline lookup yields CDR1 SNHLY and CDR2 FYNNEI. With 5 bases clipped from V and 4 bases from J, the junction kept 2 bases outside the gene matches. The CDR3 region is CASSTSGSADTQYF. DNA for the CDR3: TGTGCCAGCAGTACTAGCGGGAGTGCAGATACGCAGTATTTT.

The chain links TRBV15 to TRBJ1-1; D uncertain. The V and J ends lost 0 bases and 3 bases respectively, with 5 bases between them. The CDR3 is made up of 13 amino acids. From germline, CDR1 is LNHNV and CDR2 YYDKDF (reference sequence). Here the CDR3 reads CATSRERYTEAFF. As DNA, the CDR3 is TGTGCCACCAGCAGAGAACGGTACACTGAAGCTTTCTTT.

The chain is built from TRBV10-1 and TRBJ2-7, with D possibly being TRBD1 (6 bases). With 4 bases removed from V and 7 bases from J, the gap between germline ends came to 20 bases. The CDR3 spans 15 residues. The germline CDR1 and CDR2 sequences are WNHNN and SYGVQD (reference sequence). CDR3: CASSGPGHTSGEQYF. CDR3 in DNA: TGCGCCAGCAGTGGACCGGGACATACCTCGGGTGAGCAGTACTTC.

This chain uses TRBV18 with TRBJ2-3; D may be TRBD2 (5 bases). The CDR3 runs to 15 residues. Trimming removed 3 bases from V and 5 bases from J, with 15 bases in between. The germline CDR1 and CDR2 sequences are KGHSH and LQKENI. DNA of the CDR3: TGTGCCAGCTCACCGGGCACTAGTGGTATAGATACGCAGTATTTT. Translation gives CASSPGTSGIDTQYF.

Here the CDR3 DNA reads TGTGCCAGCCAAGCATCCTCTAGCGGGGGGTCTTCCTACGAGCAGTACTTC. Translating gives CASQASSSGGSSYEQYF. The V call is TRBV27, the J call TRBJ2-7; 11 nucleotides agree with TRBD2. Germline V CDR1 and CDR2: MNHEY, SMNVEV (reference sequence). The CDR3 runs to 17 residues. The trim removed 8 bases at V and 1 base at J, leaving 13 bases unmatched.

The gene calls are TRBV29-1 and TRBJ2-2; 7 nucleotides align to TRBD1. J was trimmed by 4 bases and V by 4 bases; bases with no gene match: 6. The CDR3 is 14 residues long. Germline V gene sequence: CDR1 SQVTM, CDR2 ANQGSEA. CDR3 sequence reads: CSVVTGISTGELFF. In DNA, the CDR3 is TGCAGCGTTGTGACAGGGATATCCACCGGGGAGCTGTTTTTT.

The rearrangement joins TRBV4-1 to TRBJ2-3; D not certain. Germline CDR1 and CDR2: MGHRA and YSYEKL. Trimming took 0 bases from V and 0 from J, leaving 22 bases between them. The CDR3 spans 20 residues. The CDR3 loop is CASSQDIPAFWLTSTDTQYF. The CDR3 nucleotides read TGCGCCAGCAGCCAAGATATTCCGGCGTTTTGGCTGACTAGCACAGATACGCAGTATTTT.

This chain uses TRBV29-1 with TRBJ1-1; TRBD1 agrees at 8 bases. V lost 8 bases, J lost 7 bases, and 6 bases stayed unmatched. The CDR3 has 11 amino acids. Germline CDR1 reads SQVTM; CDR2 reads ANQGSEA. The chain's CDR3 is CSCQQGVEAFF. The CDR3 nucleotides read TGCAGCTGCCAACAGGGGGTTGAAGCTTTCTTT.

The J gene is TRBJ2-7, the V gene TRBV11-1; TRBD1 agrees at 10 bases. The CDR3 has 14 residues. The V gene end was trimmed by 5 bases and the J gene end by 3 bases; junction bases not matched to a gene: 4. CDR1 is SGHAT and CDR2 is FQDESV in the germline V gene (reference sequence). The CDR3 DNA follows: TGTGCCAGCAGCCAGGGACAGGGGAGCTACGAGCAGTACTTC. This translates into CASSQGQGSYEQYF.

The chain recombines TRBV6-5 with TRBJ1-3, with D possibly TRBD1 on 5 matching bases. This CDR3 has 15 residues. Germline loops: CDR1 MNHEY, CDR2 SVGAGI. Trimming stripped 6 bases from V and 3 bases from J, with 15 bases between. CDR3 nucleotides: TGTGCCAGCAGCCACGTTCAGGGCGGTGGAAACACCATATATTTT. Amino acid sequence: CASSHVQGGGNTIYF.

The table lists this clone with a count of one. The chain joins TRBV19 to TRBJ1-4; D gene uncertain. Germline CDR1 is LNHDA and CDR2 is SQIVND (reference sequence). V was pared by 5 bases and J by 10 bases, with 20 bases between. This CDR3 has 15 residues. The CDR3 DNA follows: TGTGCCAGTAGTCTCCGACCGGGAGTGGTGGGAAAACTGTTTTTT. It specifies CASSLRPGVVGKLFF. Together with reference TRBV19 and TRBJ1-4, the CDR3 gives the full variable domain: DGGITQSPKYLFRKEGQNVTLSCEQNLNHDAMYWYRQDPGQGLRLIYYSQIVNDFQKGDIAEGYSVSREKKESFPLTVTSAQKNPTAFYLCASSLRPGVVGKLFFGSGTQLSVL.

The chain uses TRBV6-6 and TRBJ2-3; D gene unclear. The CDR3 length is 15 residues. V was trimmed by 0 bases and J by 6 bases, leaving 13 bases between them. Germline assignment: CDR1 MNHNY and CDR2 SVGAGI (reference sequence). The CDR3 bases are TGTGCCAGCAGTTACTCGACACGTGGAAAGGATACGCAGTATTTT. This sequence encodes CASSYSTRGKDTQYF.

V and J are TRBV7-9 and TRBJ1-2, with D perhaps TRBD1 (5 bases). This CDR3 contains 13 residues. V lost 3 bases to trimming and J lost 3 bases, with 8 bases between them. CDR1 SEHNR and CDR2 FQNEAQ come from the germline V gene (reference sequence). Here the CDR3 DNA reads TGTGCCAGCAGCTTCGGGGGGGACTATGGCTACACCTTC. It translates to CASSFGGDYGYTF.

The CDR3 nucleotides are TGTGCCAGCAGGCCCCGACAGGACACCTACGAGCAGTACTTC. This encodes CASRPRQDTYEQYF. The V gene is TRBV5-5, the J gene TRBJ2-7; TRBD1 might be the D (6 bases). This CDR3 comprises 14 residues. Germline V CDR1 and CDR2: SGHKS, YYEKEE (reference sequence). V lost 5 bases and J 2 bases, leaving 14 bases between the germline ends.

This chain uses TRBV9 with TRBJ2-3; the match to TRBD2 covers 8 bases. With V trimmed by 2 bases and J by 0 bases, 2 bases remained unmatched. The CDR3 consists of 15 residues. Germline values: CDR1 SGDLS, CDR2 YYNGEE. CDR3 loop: CASSVSGISTDTQYF. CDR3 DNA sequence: TGTGCCAGCAGCGTTAGCGGGATAAGCACAGATACGCAGTATTTT.